Sequencing of this T cell receptor beta chain was carried out in a study of shared clonotypes between healthy human individuals. General study points: The low donor count limited represented genetic and exposure-history diversity. Relative to memory subsets, naive subsets generally showed larger estimated richness.

The genomic DNA of each subset was split evenly across several immunoSEQ plates. Original methodology: Junction-only immunoSEQ data arrived without quality scores, meaning filtering differed. The data were produced by immunoSEQ multiplex PCR, yet TCRdb's version contains in-frame clones alone and is incomplete. V and J calls plus clone size are reproduced from that table; the DNA served to infer D and trimming. The data show a few hundred thousand clones, with 95% to 98% seen just once and approximately 0.057% held by the top ten. With regard to this clone: Its matching antigen is unknown.

Germline trimming cut 7 bases from V and 0 bases from J; bases unmatched to any gene: 7. CDR1 is SGHRS, CDR2 YFSETQ, per germline. CDR3 length: 15 residues. The sequence was obtained from a woman in her twenties or thirties in good health. This chain links TRBV5-1 with TRBJ2-3, with 8 positions matching TRBD2. The sample comprised naive CD4+ T cells sorted from blood. Noted subset: CD45RA+ positively selected. The CDR3 region is CASSAREASTDTQYF. The DNA for the CDR3 is TGCGCCAGCTCCGCGCGGGAGGCTAGCACAGATACGCAGTATTTT.